This is a list of T cell receptor beta chains from one sample in a study of Graves' ophthalmopathy and Graves' hyperthyroidism. TCRdb reprocessed the multiplex PCR reads with MiXCR, giving one entry per CDR3 protein. Of over a million distinct CDR3 sequences listed, 35% to 40% are singletons. The sequenced material came from peripheral blood or thyroid tissue (not recorded which). Receptors were obtained from an adult man with Graves' hyperthyroidism. Each CDR3 is given with its conserved first and last residue. The order of the fields is D gene, V gene, J gene, clone size, CDR3 protein, CDR3 DNA. A D gene is named only where the DNA matches it firmly. Only some rows state a clone size, as once, few, many or a class for expanded clones.

>NA|TRBV10-3|TRBJ1-2|many
CAISESSTIYTF
TGTGCCATCAGTGAGTCTAGTACCATCTACACCTTC
>NA|TRBV7-3|TRBJ2-5|many
CASSINGAGSETQYF
TGTGCCAGCAGCATTAACGGGGCAGGATCAGAGACCCAGTACTTC
>NA|TRBV30|TRBJ2-7|many
CAWDRSHEQYF
TGTGCCTGGGACAGATCCCACGAGCAGTACTTC
>NA|TRBV6-6|TRBJ1-4|NA
CASSYLPIRQGEKLFF
TGTGCCAGCAGTTACCTACCGATCCGCCAAGGCGAAAAACTGTTTTTT
>NA|TRBV13|TRBJ1-1|many
CASRSSTVTEAFF
TGTGCCAGCAGATCTTCGACAGTCACTGAAGCTTTCTTT
>NA|TRBV29-1|TRBJ2-7|many
CSAMNYEQYF
TGCAGCGCAATGAACTACGAGCAGTACTTC
>TRBD1|TRBV20-1|TRBJ1-1|NA
CSVAGGLRTEAFF
TGCAGTGTTGCAGGGGGCTTGAGAACTGAAGCTTTCTTT
>NA|TRBV4-3|TRBJ2-7|few
CASSQVSGDYEQYF
TGCGCCAGCAGCCAAGTGTCAGGTGACTACGAGCAGTACTTC
>TRBD1|TRBV20-1|TRBJ2-7|few
CSAPQGRGPDYEQYF
TGCAGTGCCCCTCAAGGAAGGGGGCCCGACTACGAGCAGTACTTC
>TRBD1|TRBV19|TRBJ1-2|NA
CASTSWTGPRGYTF
TGTGCCAGTACTTCTTGGACAGGGCCGCGGGGCTACACCTTC
>TRBD1|TRBV7-2|TRBJ1-1|NA
CASSLGTGCVWVTEAFF
TGTGCCAGCAGCCTGGGGACAGGGTGCGTCTGGGTCACTGAAGCTTTCTTT
>NA|TRBV4-1|TRBJ1-5|NA
CASAPHTYSNQPQHF
TGCGCCTCAGCCCCCCACACCTATAGCAATCAGCCCCAGCATTTT
>NA|TRBV20-1|TRBJ1-2|once
CSARALLAGARNGYTF
TGCAGTGCTAGAGCACTGTTAGCGGGGGCGCGAAATGGCTACACCTTC
>NA|TRBV6-1|TRBJ1-5|few
CASSIDLRPQHF
TGTGCCAGCAGTATTGACCTCCGGCCCCAGCATTTT
>NA|TRBV19|TRBJ2-7|many
CASSTEGYSSYEQYF
TGTGCCAGTAGTACCGAGGGGTACAGCTCCTACGAGCAGTACTTC
>TRBD1|TRBV4-3|TRBJ1-4|NA
CASSLGQFLNEKLFF
TGCGCCAGCAGTTTGGGACAGTTTCTTAATGAAAAACTGTTTTTT
>TRBD2|TRBV6-5|TRBJ2-7|NA
CASSYSLGGSSYEQYF
TGTGCCAGCAGTTACTCCCTTGGCGGGAGTTCTTACGAGCAGTACTTC
>NA|TRBV11-2|TRBJ2-7|few
CASSHGTGIPYEQYF
TGTGCCAGCAGCCACGGGACCGGGATTCCCTACGAGCAGTACTTC
>NA|TRBV10-3|TRBJ2-5|NA
CASSPDPPGPSETQYF
TGTGCCAGCAGTCCCGACCCACCGGGACCCTCAGAGACCCAGTACTTC
>NA|TRBV7-2|TRBJ2-7|NA
CASSLDRLGSYEQYF
TGTGCCAGCAGCTTAGACAGGCTCGGCTCCTACGAGCAGTACTTC
>NA|TRBV7-3|TRBJ1-1|NA
CASSRSTDDTEAFF
TGTGCCAGCAGCCGAAGTACAGATGACACTGAAGCTTTCTTT
>TRBD1|TRBV20-1|TRBJ1-1|many
CSARDTTGVPEAFF
TGCAGTGCTAGAGATACCACAGGGGTCCCTGAAGCTTTCTTT
>NA|TRBV7-2|TRBJ2-2|many
CASSPTGSPGELFF
TGTGCCAGCAGTCCTACAGGGTCCCCCGGGGAGCTGTTTTTT
>TRBD1|TRBV27|TRBJ2-5|NA
CASSLIWAGGLETQYF
TGTGCCAGCAGTTTAATCTGGGCAGGGGGCTTGGAGACCCAGTACTTC
>TRBD1|TRBV7-9|TRBJ1-2|once
CASSQGGDRVNYGYTF
TGTGCCAGCAGCCAAGGGGGGGACAGGGTTAACTATGGCTACACCTTC
>NA|TRBV20-1|TRBJ2-7|NA
CSARVQGEQYF
TGCAGTGCTAGGGTCCAGGGCGAGCAGTACTTC
>TRBD1|TRBV4-2|TRBJ1-2|many
CASSQGTGVSYGYTF
TGTGCCAGCAGCCAAGGGACAGGGGTTTCCTATGGCTACACCTTC
>NA|TRBV7-8|TRBJ1-5|NA
CASRGSGVNQPQHF
TGTGCCAGCAGGGGATCAGGGGTTAATCAGCCCCAGCATTTT
>NA|TRBV11-2|TRBJ2-5|many
CASSSHRLNLEETQYF
TGTGCCAGCAGCTCCCACCGCCTTAACTTGGAGGAGACCCAGTACTTC
>NA|TRBV2|TRBJ1-5|many
CASRADSSNQPQHF
TGTGCCAGCAGAGCAGACAGTAGCAATCAGCCCCAGCATTTT
>NA|TRBV6-5|TRBJ2-2|NA
CASRAETLNTGELFF
TGTGCCAGCAGAGCAGAGACTCTTAACACCGGGGAGCTGTTTTTT
>NA|TRBV30|TRBJ1-6|NA
CAWSVLAIGTLHF
TGTGCCTGGAGTGTTCTCGCCATAGGAACCCTCCACTTT